The present T cell receptor (beta chain) was sequenced within a study of OX40 agonist ivuxolimab in advanced cancers. The assay was immunoSEQ multiplex PCR, and TCRdb's table has in-frame clones only and misses some. The sample has over 80,000 clones; more than 70% are singletons. CDR3 length: 15 amino acids. Germline V gives CDR1 SGHNT, CDR2 YYREEE (reference sequence). The V end lost 2 bases, the J end lost 4 bases, and 15 bases lay between the germline ends. The material was CD4+ or CD8+ T cells sorted from blood, obtained in a trial of the OX40 agonist ivuxolimab. This chain joins TRBV5-4 and TRBJ2-5, with D tentatively TRBD1 (6 bases). The sequence came from an adult with an advanced solid tumor such as melanoma, head and neck, liver or kidney cancer. Written as DNA, the CDR3 is TGTGCCAGCAGCTTAATAGGCAGGGGCGGAGAGACCCAGTACTTC. Translated: CASSLIGRGGETQYF. The complete variable domain, with remaining parts taken from reference TRBV5-4 and TRBJ2-5, reads ETGVTQSPTHLIKTRGQQVTLRCSSQSGHNTVSWYQQALGQGPQFIFQYYREEENGRGNFPPRFSGLQFPNYSSELNVNALELDDSALYLCASSLIGRGGETQYFGPGTRLLVL.